This TCR beta chain comes out of a study of blood T cells in healthy people across ages (dated by TCRdb to between 2015 and 2016). Regarding the complete study: In model experiments, template switching captured about one uniquely barcoded TCR beta cDNA molecule for every two T cells. Two additional independent replicas of 1 million unique cDNA reads from the same blood draw were analyzed for two donors (one aged 18 to 30 and one aged 80 or older). Donors were grouped into four age groups: young (average roughly 17 years), middle-aged (39), aged (around 62) and long-lived (about 82). To avoid experimental bias, donors of different ages were randomly spread across the sequencing lanes. To track age-related changes in TCR beta repertoire diversity, the study relied on deep sequencing normalized with unique cDNA molecular identifiers.

On this clonotype itself: The antigen it binds to is not known. Per-base quality was not reported, and no clone a single base away is much larger than it.

Library method: 5' RACE. This sample was sequenced with an Illumina HiSeq 2500. A second 7 to 11 cycle PCR used a sample-barcoded 5' primer and a J-beta primer mix. A unique molecular identifier was introduced onto each TCR beta cDNA molecule by a template-switch 5' adaptor carrying 12 random nucleotides. Each sample yielded at least 2.5 million CDR3-containing paired-end reads. All of the RNA was converted into first-strand cDNA using the Mint cDNA synthesis kit, with a TRBC-specific oligonucleotide serving as the primer. After uracil-DNA glycosylase treatment, a first 18-cycle PCR used universal primers M1SS and BC2_uni_R on all cDNA. Per the authors' processing: Each sample was normalized by randomly selecting 1 million high-quality reads, each carrying a distinct molecular identifier. Reads with shared molecular identifiers were discarded instead of being binned into consensus sequences. MiTCR, run with a Q25 quality threshold and the strictest error-elimination algorithm, handled CDR3 identification, clonotype clustering and error correction. A nonparametric unseen species model using Euler transformation provided a lower-bound estimate of total TCR beta diversity. Through fastp at Q25 and MiXCR, TCRdb rebuilt clones from the public reads, retaining in-frame beta chains. Records with the same CDR3 protein are collapsed into one entry carrying the most frequent genes and DNA. TCRdb, rather than the study authors, made the V and J calls. The sample table shows fewer than 2,000,000 distinct CDR3 sequences, and approximately 32% are seen once. The ten largest clonotypes hold 11% of the sample.

The V and J ends are trimmed by 4 bases and 3 bases, leaving 6 bases between them. The CDR3 holds 12 amino acids from the cysteine to the phenylalanine. Only the CDR3 DNA stays, 36 bases, in frame from base 1. CDR1 and CDR2 are read off the germline V gene (reference sequence) as WNHNN and SYGVQD. The 39 donors, aged about 6 to 100 years, were systemically healthy Caucasian individuals from Russia. About 9.6 milliliters of peripheral blood were collected from each donor into EDTA-treated Vacutainer tubes. Ficoll-Paque density-gradient centrifugation was used to isolate PBMCs, with at least 6.5 million per sample. Total RNA was extracted from PBMCs with Trizol reagent, with at least 6 micrograms obtained per sample. Naive CD45RAhigh/CD27high T cell percentages were measured by flow cytometry on a PBMC aliquot from every donor. What the research found in general, with its limitations: Observed TCR beta diversity correlated strongly with the percentage of naive T cells measured by flow cytometry. The CMV infection status of donors was not known, potentially confounding age-related changes in expanded clonotypes. Conclusive comparison of naive and antigen-experienced compartments was prevented by the profiling of bulk unsorted PBMCs. The long-lived group showed more naive CD4+ T cells, fewer expanded clones and increased TCR diversity than the aged group, suggesting age selection. Estimates of total diversity based on one million sequenced T cells were regarded as lower bounds and as underestimates. As age increased, observed TCR beta diversity per million T cells dropped in a roughly linear way, and a significant reduction was already evident by age roughly 40.

Rearrangement joined TRBV10-1 to TRBJ1-1; TRBD1 is perhaps the D gene, given 6 matching bases. This sequence originates from a woman aged 30 to 39 in good health. Sequencing input: blood. The sequenced DNA is TGCGCCAGCAGTGGACAGGACACTGAAGCTTTCTTT. Its translation is CASSGQDTEAFF.